Sequencing of this T cell receptor (beta chain) was carried out in a study of T cells expressing NK-cell markers. TCRdb re-called the 5' RACE reads; one entry per CDR3 protein, DNA not given. The clone table shows approximately 460,000 distinct CDR3 sequences, with the ten largest holding under 7.5%. This CDR3 contains 15 residues. Per germline, CDR1 MGHDK and CDR2 SYGVNS. The chain is built from TRBV25-1 and TRBJ2-5; as DNA is missing, the TRBD2 call by TCRdb cannot be tested. The sequence derives from a woman aged 18 to 75 in good health. The specimen sequenced was blood T cells: a sorted CD56 or NKG2C T cell subset, CD4+ or CD8+ T cells, or bulk PBMC T cells (not recorded which). CDR3 region: CASRAANGGEETQYF.